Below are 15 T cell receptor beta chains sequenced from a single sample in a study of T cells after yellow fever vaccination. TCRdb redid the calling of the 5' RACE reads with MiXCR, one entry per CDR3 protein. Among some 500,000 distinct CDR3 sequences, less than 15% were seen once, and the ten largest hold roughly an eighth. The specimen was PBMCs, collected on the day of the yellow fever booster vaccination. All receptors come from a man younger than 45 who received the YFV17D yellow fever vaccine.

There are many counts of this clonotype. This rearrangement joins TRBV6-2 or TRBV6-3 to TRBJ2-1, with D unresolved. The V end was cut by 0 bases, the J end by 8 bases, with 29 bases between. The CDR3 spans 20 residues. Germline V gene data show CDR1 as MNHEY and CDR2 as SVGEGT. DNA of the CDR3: TGTGCCAGCAGTTACTCGAGTACTCCCCTTGCGGTTCCTTCCATGCATGAGCAGTTCTTC. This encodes CASSYSSTPLAVPSMHEQFF.

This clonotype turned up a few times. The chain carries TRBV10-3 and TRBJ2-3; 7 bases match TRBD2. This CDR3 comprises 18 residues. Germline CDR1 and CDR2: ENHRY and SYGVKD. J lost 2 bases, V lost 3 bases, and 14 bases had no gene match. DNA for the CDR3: TGTGCCATCAGTGAAGAAGCACCTAGCGGAGGGGACACAGATACGCAGTATTTT. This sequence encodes CAISEEAPSGGDTDTQYF.

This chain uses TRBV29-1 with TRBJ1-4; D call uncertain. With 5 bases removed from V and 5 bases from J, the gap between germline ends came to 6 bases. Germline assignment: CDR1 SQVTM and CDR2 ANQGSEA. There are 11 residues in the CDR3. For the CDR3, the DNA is TGCAGCGTTCTTCTAAATGAAAAACTGTTTTTT. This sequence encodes CSVLLNEKLFF.

The CDR3 nucleotides read TGTGCCAGCAGCGTAGACACTAGCGGGCCCCCTGGTGAGCAGTTCTTC. It translates to CASSVDTSGPPGEQFF. The chain couples TRBV9 to TRBJ2-1; 9 positions match TRBD2. Germline V gene sequence: CDR1 SGDLS, CDR2 YYNGEE. Trimming cost V 0 bases and J 9 bases; bases outside gene matches: 10. The CDR3 has 16 amino acids.

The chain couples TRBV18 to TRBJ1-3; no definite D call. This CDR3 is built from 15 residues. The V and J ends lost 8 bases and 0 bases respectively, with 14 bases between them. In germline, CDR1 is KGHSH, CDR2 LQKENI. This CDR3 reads CASTPRAGSGNTIYF. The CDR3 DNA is TGTGCCAGCACCCCTCGAGCGGGCTCTGGAAACACCATATATTTT. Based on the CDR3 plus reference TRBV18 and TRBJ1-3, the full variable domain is NAGVMQNPRHLVRRRGQEARLRCSPMKGHSHVYWYRQLPEEGLKFMVYLQKENIIDESGMPKERFSAEFPKEGPSILRIQQVVRGDSAAYFCASTPRAGSGNTIYFGEGSWLTVV.

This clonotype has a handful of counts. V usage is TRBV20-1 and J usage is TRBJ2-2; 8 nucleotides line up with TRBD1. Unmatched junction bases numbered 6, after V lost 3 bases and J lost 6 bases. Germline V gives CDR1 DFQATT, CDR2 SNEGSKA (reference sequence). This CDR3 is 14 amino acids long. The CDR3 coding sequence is TGCAGTGCTAGTTTGGCCAGGGGGCCCGGGGAGCTGTTTTTT. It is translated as CSASLARGPGELFF.

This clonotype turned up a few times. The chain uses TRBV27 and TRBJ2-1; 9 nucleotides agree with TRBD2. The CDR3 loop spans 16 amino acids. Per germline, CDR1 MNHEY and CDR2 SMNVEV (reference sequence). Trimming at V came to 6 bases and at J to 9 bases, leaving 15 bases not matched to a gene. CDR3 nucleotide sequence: TGTGCCAGCAGGGCTGTACCGGGACTAGCCAACAGTGAGCAGTTCTTC. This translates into CASRAVPGLANSEQFF.

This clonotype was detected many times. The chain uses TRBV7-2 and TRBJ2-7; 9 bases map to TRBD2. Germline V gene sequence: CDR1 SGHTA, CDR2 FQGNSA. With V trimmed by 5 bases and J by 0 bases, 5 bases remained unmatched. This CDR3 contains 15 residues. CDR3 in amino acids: CASSTLSGSSYEQYF. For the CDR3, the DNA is TGTGCCAGCAGCACTCTTAGCGGGAGCTCCTACGAGCAGTACTTC.

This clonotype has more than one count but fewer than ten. This CDR3 reads CASSLALTSGNYEQYF. The CDR3 DNA reads TGTGCCAGCAGCTTAGCGCTAACTAGCGGAAACTACGAGCAGTACTTC. V and J are TRBV7-2 and TRBJ2-7; 8 bases are shared with TRBD2. Germline trimming cut 0 bases from V and 3 bases from J; bases unmatched to any gene: 7. This CDR3 has 16 amino acids. The germline V gene encodes CDR1 SGHTA and CDR2 FQGNSA.

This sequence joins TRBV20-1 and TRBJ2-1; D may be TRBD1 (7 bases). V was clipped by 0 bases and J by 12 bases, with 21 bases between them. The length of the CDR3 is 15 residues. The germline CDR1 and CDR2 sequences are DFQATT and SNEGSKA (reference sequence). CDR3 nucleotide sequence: TGCAGTGCTAGAGATGGCAGGGGGGACTGGCGAGGGCAGTTCTTC. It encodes CSARDGRGDWRGQFF.

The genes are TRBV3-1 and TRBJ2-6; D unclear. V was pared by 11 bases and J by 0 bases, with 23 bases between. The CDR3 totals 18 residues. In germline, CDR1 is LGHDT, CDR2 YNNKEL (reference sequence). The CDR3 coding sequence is TGTGCCCTCTGTGCGCGGTATAGAAGTTTCTCTGGGGCCAACGTCCTGACTTTC. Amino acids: CALCARYRSFSGANVLTF.

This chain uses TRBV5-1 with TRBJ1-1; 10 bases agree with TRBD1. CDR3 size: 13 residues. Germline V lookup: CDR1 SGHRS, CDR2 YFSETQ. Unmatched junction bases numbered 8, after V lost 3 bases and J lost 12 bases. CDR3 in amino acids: CASSSPGQGTSFF. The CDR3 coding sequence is TGCGCCAGCAGCTCACCGGGACAGGGGACGTCTTTCTTT.

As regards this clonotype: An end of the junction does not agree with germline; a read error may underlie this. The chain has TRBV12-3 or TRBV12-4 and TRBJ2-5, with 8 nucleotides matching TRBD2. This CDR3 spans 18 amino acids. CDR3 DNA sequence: TGTGCCTGCAGTTTCTCATCCTCTGGACTAGCTGTTAAAGAGACCCAGTACTTC. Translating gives CACSFSSSGLAVKETQYF.

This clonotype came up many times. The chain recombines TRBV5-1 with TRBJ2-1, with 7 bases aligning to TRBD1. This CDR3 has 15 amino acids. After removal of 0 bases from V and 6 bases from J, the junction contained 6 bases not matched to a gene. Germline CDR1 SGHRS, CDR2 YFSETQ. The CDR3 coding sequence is TGCGCCAGCAGCTTGGCGGGACAGTCTAGCAATGAGCAGTTCTTC. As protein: CASSLAGQSSNEQFF.

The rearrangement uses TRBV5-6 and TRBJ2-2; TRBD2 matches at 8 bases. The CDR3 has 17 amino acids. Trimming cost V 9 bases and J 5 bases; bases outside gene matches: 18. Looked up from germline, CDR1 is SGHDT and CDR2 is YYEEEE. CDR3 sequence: CAMGPRTSGRGTGELFF. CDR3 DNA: TGTGCCATGGGCCCCAGGACCAGCGGGAGAGGGACCGGGGAGCTGTTTTTT.